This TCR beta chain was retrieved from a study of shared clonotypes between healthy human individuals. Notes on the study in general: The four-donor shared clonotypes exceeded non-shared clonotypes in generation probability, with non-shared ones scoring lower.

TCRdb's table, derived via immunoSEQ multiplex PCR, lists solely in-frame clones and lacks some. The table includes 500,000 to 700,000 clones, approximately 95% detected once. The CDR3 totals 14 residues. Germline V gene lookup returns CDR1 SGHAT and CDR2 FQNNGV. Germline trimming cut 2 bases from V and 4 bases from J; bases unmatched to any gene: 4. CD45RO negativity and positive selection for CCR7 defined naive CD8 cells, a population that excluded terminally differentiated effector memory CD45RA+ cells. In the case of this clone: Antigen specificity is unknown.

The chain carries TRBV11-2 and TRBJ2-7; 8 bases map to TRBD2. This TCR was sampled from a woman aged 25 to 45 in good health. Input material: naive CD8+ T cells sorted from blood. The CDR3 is CASSLRGLVYEQYF. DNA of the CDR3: TGTGCCAGCAGCTTAAGGGGACTAGTATACGAGCAGTACTTC.